This TCR beta chain was recovered during a study of T-cell memory formation after mild COVID-19. Broader study findings: Some clones that responded were present in memory (sampled pre-infection), which suggests cross-reactive memory joined. Those CD4+ clones that contracted were mainly in CM and EM (CD8+ ones in EMRA). CD4/CD8 balance characterized clones contracting day 15 to 85, and CD4+ skew characterized later expanders.

One entry per CDR3 protein, called by TCRdb with MiXCR from the 5' RACE reads. In the table there are 160,000 or so distinct CDR3 sequences, roughly 28% of which are singletons. Germline V lookup: CDR1 DFQATT, CDR2 SNEGSKA (reference sequence). This CDR3 comprises 16 residues. V dropped 5 bases and J dropped 4; count of bases not matched to a gene: 11. As concerns this clonotype: Antigen: not known.

Sequencing input: PBMCs or a T cell subset sorted from them (not recorded which). The source is an adult woman who had mild COVID-19 (a few samples of this study predate the infection). Cell type and time point are not known. The chain carries TRBV20-1 and TRBJ2-2, with 9 bases lining up with TRBD2. CDR3 bases: TGCAGTGCTCCCCAGCTTCTAGCGGGACGCACCGGGGAGCTGTTTTTT. Protein: CSAPQLLAGRTGELFF.